A single sample gave rise to the 21 T cell receptor beta chains below, sequenced in a study of cytomegalovirus exposure and HLA in healthy donors. Primers for the PCR totalled 60 Vbeta and 13 Jbeta. TCRdb's table, derived via immunoSEQ multiplex PCR, lists solely in-frame clones and lacks some. The sample has 150,000 to 200,000 clones; 55% to 70% are singletons. Specimen: PBMCs. The receptor set was obtained from a woman between 40 and 50 years old in good health and CMV-seropositive.

The V and J genes are TRBV2 and TRBJ2-7; 9 nucleotides match TRBD1. This CDR3 spans 14 amino acids. CDR1 SNHLY and CDR2 FYNNEI come from the germline V gene. The junction had 12 bases not matched to a gene; V was cut back by 10 bases and J by 5 bases. CDR3 region: CATIIAGTGNEQYF. The CDR3 bases are TGTGCCACCATCATCGCCGGGACAGGGAACGAGCAGTACTTC.

With regard to this clone: The sample holds other DNA sequences that translate to the same CDR3. This chain joins TRBV5-1 and TRBJ1-5; the D is unclear. The germline V gene encodes CDR1 SGHRS and CDR2 YFSETQ. The germline V and J ends were trimmed by 0 bases and 2 bases, with 6 bases remaining between them. The CDR3 has 14 amino acids. CDR3 loop: CASSLESGNQPQHF. In nucleotides, the CDR3 is TGCGCCAGCAGCTTGGAATCGGGCAATCAGCCCCAGCATTTT.

The table lists this clone with a few counts. V gene TRBV27 combines with J gene TRBJ1-5; a possible D gene is TRBD1 (5 bases). V lost 2 bases to trimming and J lost 7 bases, with 12 bases between them. CDR1 is MNHEY, CDR2 SMNVEV, per germline (reference sequence). The length of the CDR3 is 14 residues. The DNA of the CDR3 is TGTGCCAGCAGTTTAATGGCAGGGCGACAGCCCCAGCATTTT. It specifies CASSLMAGRQPQHF.

This clone was picked up one time. The chain recombines TRBV6-5 with TRBJ1-3; D gene uncertain. The CDR3 is made up of 14 amino acids. V gave up 7 bases and J gave up 4 bases, with 14 bases separating them. CDR1 and CDR2 (germline): MNHEY, SVGAGI. Here the CDR3 DNA reads TGTGCCAGCAACTCTCTAGGTCCGGGAAACACCATATATTTT. Its translation: CASNSLGPGNTIYF.

The rearrangement joins TRBV7-2 to TRBJ1-2, with no clear D. The CDR3 sequence is 14 residues long. Germline V gene sequence: CDR1 SGHTA, CDR2 FQGNSA. Deletions cut 1 base from V and 0 bases from J, with 6 bases between. The CDR3 DNA follows: TGTGCCAGCAGCTTAGGAACTACTAACTATGGCTACACCTTC. Translation: CASSLGTTNYGYTF.

The chain links TRBV4-2 to TRBJ2-7; 7 bases align to TRBD1. V was clipped by 3 bases and J by 2 bases; unmatched bases: 7. The CDR3 sequence is 15 residues long. Per germline, CDR1 LGHNA and CDR2 YNFKEQ. This chain's CDR3 is CASSQAFGTAYEQYF. CDR3 nucleotide sequence: TGTGCCAGCAGCCAGGCCTTCGGGACAGCCTACGAGCAGTACTTC.

V usage is TRBV6-4 and J usage is TRBJ1-5; unclear D gene. The germline gives CDR1 MRHNA, CDR2 SNTAGT. The ends were cut back, 0 bases at V and 4 bases at J, with 22 bases in the middle. The CDR3 length is 19 residues. The CDR3 is CASSDSLNRRLELNQPQHF. The CDR3 region has the DNA TGTGCCAGCAGTGACTCACTTAATAGAAGATTAGAATTAAATCAGCCCCAGCATTTT.

This clone has more than one count but fewer than ten. The chain couples TRBV7-2 to TRBJ1-1; weak D call: TRBD1 (6 bases). The germline CDR1 and CDR2 sequences are SGHTA and FQGNSA. The CDR3 has 14 amino acids. Between the trimmed V and J ends, which lost 6 bases and 1 base, there was a span of 12 bases. CDR3: CASSYGTPNTEAFF. CDR3 coding DNA: TGTGCCAGCAGTTACGGGACACCGAACACTGAAGCTTTCTTT.

J is TRBJ2-7 and V is TRBV19; TRBD2 agrees at 9 bases. V gave up 5 bases and J gave up 4 bases; unmatched junction bases: 3. Germline lookup yields CDR1 LNHDA and CDR2 SQIVND (reference sequence). This CDR3 is built from 13 residues. This CDR3 reads CASSGTSLYEQYF. The CDR3 DNA reads TGTGCCAGTAGTGGGACTAGCCTATACGAGCAGTACTTC.

This clone has more than one count but fewer than ten. The gene calls are TRBV5-4 and TRBJ2-5, with TRBD1 as a possible D gene (5 bases). The germline V gene encodes CDR1 SGHNT and CDR2 YYREEE (reference sequence). With 3 bases removed from V and 5 bases from J, the gap between germline ends came to 11 bases. The CDR3 contains 13 residues. Here the CDR3 DNA reads TGTGCCAGCAGCTCAACAGGTGCTGAGACCCAGTACTTC. It codes for CASSSTGAETQYF.

The chain couples TRBV19 to TRBJ1-2; 7 bases are a match to TRBD1. Germline-derived CDR1 and CDR2 are LNHDA and SQIVND (reference sequence). This CDR3 comprises 14 residues. V lost 3 bases, J lost 3 bases, and 4 bases stayed unmatched. The CDR3: CASSIDRADYGYTF. Written as DNA, the CDR3 is TGTGCCAGTAGTATCGACAGGGCGGACTATGGCTACACCTTC. The whole variable domain, filled in from reference TRBV19 and TRBJ1-2, reads DGGITQSPKYLFRKEGQNVTLSCEQNLNHDAMYWYRQDPGQGLRLIYYSQIVNDFQKGDIAEGYSVSREKKESFPLTVTSAQKNPTAFYLCASSIDRADYGYTFGSGTRLTVV.

The CDR3, as DNA: TGCGCCAGCAGCCACGGACAGGCGAACACTGAAGCTTTCTTT. It specifies CASSHGQANTEAFF. The V call is TRBV4-3, the J call TRBJ1-1; 7 positions match TRBD1. Germline CDR1 reads LGHNA; CDR2 reads YSLEER. Trimming took 3 bases from V and 1 from J; bases not matched to a gene: 2. This CDR3 is built from 14 residues.

This clone was detected a few times. The gene calls are TRBV7-2 and TRBJ1-1; 7 positions match TRBD1. The CDR3 consists of 14 residues. The trim removed 6 bases at V and 1 base at J, leaving 5 bases unmatched. Germline V gene data show CDR1 as SGHTA and CDR2 as FQGNSA. The CDR3 loop is CASSTTGENTEAFF. DNA of the CDR3: TGTGCCAGCAGTACCACAGGGGAGAACACTGAAGCTTTCTTT. The variable domain in full, completed from reference TRBV7-2 and TRBJ1-1, reads GAGVSQSPSNKVTEKGKDVELRCDPISGHTALYWYRQSLGQGLEFLIYFQGNSAPDKSGLPSDRFSAERTGGSVSTLTIQRTQQEDSAVYLCASSTTGENTEAFFGQGTRLTVV.

This clone was counted a single time. The chain joins TRBV4-1 to TRBJ1-1; 7 bases fit TRBD1. Trimming took 2 bases from V and 4 from J; bases not matched to a gene: 7. The length of the CDR3 is 15 residues. Germline lookup yields CDR1 MGHRA and CDR2 YSYEKL. For the CDR3, the DNA is TGCGCCAGCAGCCAACCGACAGGGCCCGCCACTGAAGCTTTCTTT. Translation: CASSQPTGPATEAFF.

The CDR3 here is CASSSRGQGNEKLFF. CDR3 nucleotides: TGTGCCAGCAGTTCGCGGGGACAGGGGAACGAAAAACTGTTTTTT. J is TRBJ1-4 and V is TRBV27; 10 bases map to TRBD1. The length of the CDR3 is 15 residues. Germline V gene sequence: CDR1 MNHEY, CDR2 SMNVEV (reference sequence). Losses at the gene ends were 4 bases for V and 8 bases for J; bases not matched to a gene: 7.

Here the CDR3 reads CASSTTRASGASYEQYF. The CDR3 DNA reads TGTGCCAGCAGTACTACCCGGGCCTCAGGGGCCTCCTACGAGCAGTACTTC. The chain recombines TRBV2 with TRBJ2-7, with D possibly matching TRBD1 (6 bases). V shed 5 bases and J shed 0 bases, with 20 bases lying between them. CDR1 and CDR2 from the germline V gene are SNHLY and FYNNEI. The CDR3 sequence is 17 residues long.

This chain joins TRBV19 and TRBJ1-1, with D unclear. V was pared by 1 base and J by 1 base, with 10 bases between. The CDR3 contains 15 residues. Germline-derived CDR1 and CDR2 are LNHDA and SQIVND (reference sequence). CDR3 residues: CASSIVVGGNTEAFF. The CDR3 coding sequence is TGTGCCAGTAGTATAGTAGTTGGAGGGAACACTGAAGCTTTCTTT.

The rearrangement links TRBV28 to TRBJ2-1; TRBD2 aligns across 8 bases. Germline V lookup: CDR1 MDHEN, CDR2 SYDVKM. Unmatched junction bases numbered 5, after V lost 2 bases and J lost 5 bases. This CDR3 is 15 amino acids long. CDR3 loop: CASSLDLAGNNEQFF. CDR3 DNA: TGTGCCAGCAGTTTAGATCTAGCGGGTAACAATGAGCAGTTCTTC.

This sequence joins TRBV10-3 and TRBJ2-7, with 8 bases aligning to TRBD2. Germline loops: CDR1 ENHRY, CDR2 SYGVKD. V shed 10 bases, J shed 4 bases, and the junction held 6 bases outside the gene matches. This CDR3 contains 12 residues. The CDR3 sequence: CATGTSGYEQYF. The CDR3, as DNA: TGTGCCACCGGAACTAGCGGATACGAGCAGTACTTC.

This sequence joins TRBV2 and TRBJ2-3, with D unclear. CDR1 SNHLY and CDR2 FYNNEI come from the germline V gene. The CDR3 runs to 15 residues. The ends were cut back, 1 base at V and 5 bases at J, with 13 bases in the middle. CDR3 coding DNA: TGTGCCAGCAGTGAAGGGTGGCACGCCCTAGATACGCAGTATTTT. Translation: CASSEGWHALDTQYF.

The rearrangement joins TRBV28 to TRBJ2-7; either TRBD1 or TRBD2 may fit D (9 bases each). Trimming shortened V by 6 bases and J by 4 bases, and 28 bases separated the two germline ends. Germline V lookup: CDR1 MDHEN, CDR2 SYDVKM. The CDR3 runs to 18 residues. The CDR3 region is CASRLQGAVASGKYEQYF. CDR3 nucleotide sequence: TGTGCCAGCAGGTTACAGGGGGCGGTGGCTAGCGGGAAGTACGAGCAGTACTTC.